This T cell receptor beta chain originates from a study of blood T cell repertoires in COVID-19. On the study more broadly: From the United States, Italy and Spain came samples of acute and convalescent COVID-19. The cDNA or gDNA used as material had been derived from T cells, B-cell-depleted T cells, or PBMCs.

V was shortened by 5 bases and J by 0 bases, with 14 bases between the two germline ends. Germline assignment: CDR1 SGHNT and CDR2 YENEEA. The CDR3 covers 15 residues. Original analysis: From reference gene primer amplification, estimates of nucleated cell counts were derived. Profiled with immunoSEQ multiplex PCR; TCRdb holds only in-frame clones, not every one. The V and J calls and clone size were taken over from that table, and D and trimming were inferred from the DNA. The data show approximately 240,000 clones, about 88% seen once. The sample taken for sequencing was peripheral blood. This chain links TRBV11-3 with TRBJ2-7; possibly TRBD1 for D (6 bases). This clonotype was sampled from a woman in her forties who had recovered from COVID-19. CDR3 in DNA: TGTGCCAGCAGCCGTGACAGGCCGAGCTCCTACGAGCAGTACTTC. Translated, it gives CASSRDRPSSYEQYF.